The 23 T cell receptor beta chains listed next were all sequenced from one sample in a study of T cell responses to AZD1222 COVID-19 vaccine. Sequenced by immunoSEQ multiplex PCR; TCRdb stores in-frame clones only, minus some. Found here are some 180,000 clones, 85% to 95% of them singletons; the top ten hold around 0.96%. Source: peripheral blood, taken 28 days after the second dose of the MenACWY control vaccine. These receptors were collected from an adult who received the MenACWY meningococcal vaccine as a control.

This clone was seen only once. The genes are TRBV20-1 and TRBJ1-4; D is unclear. V lost 7 bases, J lost 3 bases, and 6 bases lay in between. Germline V lookup: CDR1 DFQATT, CDR2 SNEGSKA (reference sequence). CDR3 length: 11 residues. In nucleotides, the CDR3 is TGCAGTGGGATAGCTAATGAAAAACTGTTTTTT. Translating gives CSGIANEKLFF.

V usage is TRBV5-6 and J usage is TRBJ2-7; maybe TRBD2 (5 bases). V lost 2 bases, J lost 3 bases, and 12 bases lay in between. Germline lookup yields CDR1 SGHDT and CDR2 YYEEEE. This CDR3 contains 14 residues. The DNA of the CDR3 is TGTGCCAGCAGCTTAGGCGGGTCCGTCTACGAGCAGTACTTC. Protein sequence: CASSLGGSVYEQYF.

This chain's CDR3 is CASSRRGTSGNTGELFF. In nucleotides, the CDR3 is TGTGCCAGCAGCCGGCGAGGGACTAGCGGGAACACCGGGGAGCTGTTTTTT. This sequence joins TRBV7-2 and TRBJ2-2; 11 bases agree with TRBD2. The CDR3 loop spans 17 amino acids. V was pared by 5 bases and J by 1 base, with 6 bases of the junction left unmatched. CDR1 and CDR2 (germline): SGHTA, FQGNSA.

V and J are TRBV5-1 and TRBJ1-1, with D uncertain. The germline CDR1 and CDR2 sequences are SGHRS and YFSETQ. This CDR3 comprises 16 residues. Trimming shortened V by 4 bases and J by 5 bases, and 21 bases separated the two germline ends. The CDR3 protein is CASSVSSTGRGTEAFF. The CDR3 DNA reads TGCGCCAGCAGCGTGAGCTCGACGGGGAGAGGGACTGAAGCTTTCTTT.

V usage is TRBV21-1 and J usage is TRBJ1-2; the D call TRBD1 from the table was never checked on the DNA. TRBV21-1 is deemed a pseudogene. This CDR3 region has 12 residues. The CDR3 sequence is CASPQMVNGYTF. DNA of the CDR3: TGTGCCAGCCCCCAGATGGTAAATGGCTACACCTTC.

The J gene is TRBJ1-1, the V gene TRBV30, with 7 bases lining up with TRBD1. The CDR3 spans 14 residues. Germline CDR1 reads GTSNPN; CDR2 reads SVGIG (reference sequence). After removal of 4 bases from V and 5 bases from J, the junction contained 10 bases not matched to a gene. CDR3 region: CAWKQGPPGTEAFF. In DNA, the CDR3 is TGTGCCTGGAAACAGGGGCCGCCCGGGACTGAAGCTTTCTTT.

In the case of this clone: The junction does not match germline at one end; this may be a read error. This chain links TRBV6-1 with TRBJ1-1; 10 bases agree with TRBD1. This CDR3 is 14 amino acids long. Per the germline V gene, CDR1 is MNHNS and CDR2 is SASEGT. The CDR3 DNA sequence: TGTGCCAGCAGGGAAGACAGGGGGCTTTTGTATGCTTTCTTT. Encoded protein: CASREDRGLLYAFF.

V gene TRBV6-5 combines with J gene TRBJ1-4, with D possibly matching TRBD1 (6 bases). Looked up from germline, CDR1 is MNHEY and CDR2 is SVGAGI. The CDR3 length is 15 residues. Trimming cost V 4 bases and J 1 base, with 10 bases left between them. The CDR3 loop is CASSLIQGTNEKLFF. DNA for the CDR3: TGTGCCAGCAGTTTAATACAGGGAACTAATGAAAAACTGTTTTTT.

This clone was found once. The chain has TRBV4-1 and TRBJ1-6; D perhaps matches TRBD1 (5 bases). The CDR3 loop spans 16 amino acids. Trimming cost V 2 bases and J 7 bases, with 15 bases left between them. CDR1 MGHRA and CDR2 YSYEKL come from the germline V gene. The CDR3 sequence: CASSQRQGTGNSPLHF. In DNA, the CDR3 is TGCGCCAGCAGCCAACGGCAGGGTACGGGGAATTCACCCCTCCACTTT.

The chain has TRBV6-5 and TRBJ1-1; D unresolved. CDR3 size: 15 residues. The germline V gene encodes CDR1 MNHEY and CDR2 SVGAGI. The V and J ends lost 0 bases and 1 base respectively, with 9 bases between them. CDR3 nucleotides: TGTGCCAGCAGTTACTCGAGGACCGCGAACACTGAAGCTTTCTTT. Residues: CASSYSRTANTEAFF.

This chain connects TRBV19 to TRBJ2-3, with TRBD1 as a possible D gene (6 bases). Trimming cost V 5 bases and J 6 bases, with 21 bases left between them. There are 16 residues in the CDR3. Germline V gives CDR1 LNHDA, CDR2 SQIVND (reference sequence). The CDR3 sequence is CASSYAGAGAPDTQYF. The CDR3 region has the DNA TGTGCCAGTAGTTACGCTGGGGCAGGGGCTCCGGATACGCAGTATTTT. The variable domain in full, completed from reference TRBV19 and TRBJ2-3, reads DGGITQSPKYLFRKEGQNVTLSCEQNLNHDAMYWYRQDPGQGLRLIYYSQIVNDFQKGDIAEGYSVSREKKESFPLTVTSAQKNPTAFYLCASSYAGAGAPDTQYFGPGTRLTVL.

This clone was observed a handful of times. The chain links TRBV6-5 to TRBJ2-5; possibly TRBD1 for D (5 bases). V was clipped by 7 bases and J by 5 bases, with 8 bases between them. Germline V gene data show CDR1 as MNHEY and CDR2 as SVGAGI. The CDR3 extends over 11 amino acids. As DNA, the CDR3 is TGTGCCAGCACGTGGGGCGAGACCCAGTACTTC. Its translation: CASTWGETQYF.

The V gene is TRBV6-6, the J gene TRBJ1-6, with 9 bases aligning to TRBD1. Trimming took 7 bases from V and 7 from J; bases not matched to a gene: 8. This CDR3 spans 15 amino acids. CDR1 and CDR2 (germline): MNHNY, SVGAGI (reference sequence). CDR3 amino acids: CASKNRGLGNSPLHF. CDR3 in DNA: TGTGCCAGCAAAAACAGGGGGCTGGGGAATTCACCCCTCCACTTT.

The chain joins TRBV3-1 (or the pseudogene TRBV3-2) to TRBJ2-5, with D maybe TRBD2 (6 bases). CDR3 size: 15 residues. Per the germline V gene, CDR1 is LGHDT and CDR2 is YNNKEL (reference sequence). V lost 5 bases, J lost 2 bases, and 15 bases lay in between. The CDR3 nucleotides are TGTGCCAGCAGCGACGCGGCGGGGCTACAAGAGACCCAGTACTTC. The encoded protein is CASSDAAGLQETQYF.

This chain's CDR3 is CASIPPNTGELFF. The CDR3, as DNA: TGTGCCAGCATCCCTCCTAACACCGGGGAGCTGTTTTTT. The chain joins TRBV12-3 or TRBV12-4 to TRBJ2-2; D unclear. V was shortened by 7 bases and J by 2 bases, with 8 bases between the two germline ends. This CDR3 comprises 13 residues.

The chain carries TRBV3-1 (or the pseudogene TRBV3-2) and TRBJ1-1, with D possibly TRBD1 on 5 matching bases. The CDR3 covers 15 residues. Germline lookup yields CDR1 LGHDT and CDR2 YNNKEL (reference sequence). V dropped 3 bases and J dropped 0 bases, with 11 bases sitting between them. CDR3 loop: CASSHQDRMNTEAFF. Here the CDR3 DNA reads TGTGCCAGCAGCCATCAAGACAGAATGAACACTGAAGCTTTCTTT.

V is TRBV6-2 or TRBV6-3 and J is TRBJ2-2; 9 bases are shared with TRBD2. The CDR3 is made up of 15 amino acids. J lost 5 bases, V lost 4 bases, and 5 bases had no gene match. Germline assignment: CDR1 MNHEY and CDR2 SVGEGT. This CDR3 is CASSFLAGRTGELFF. The CDR3 DNA sequence: TGTGCCAGCAGTTTTCTAGCGGGGAGGACCGGGGAGCTGTTTTTT.

The V gene is TRBV4-3, the J gene TRBJ1-5; D may be TRBD1 (5 bases). V dropped 2 bases and J dropped 6 bases, with 14 bases sitting between them. The CDR3 loop spans 15 amino acids. Per germline, CDR1 LGHNA and CDR2 YSLEER. The DNA for the CDR3 is TGCGCCAGCAGCCAATCATCAGGGACGGGTCAGCCCCAGCATTTT. Its translation is CASSQSSGTGQPQHF.

This clone was counted once. The CDR3, as DNA: TGTGCCAGTAGTAGAACCCCGGGACGTAGCTACAATGAGCAGTTCTTC. It codes for CASSRTPGRSYNEQFF. The chain carries TRBV19 and TRBJ2-1; D could derive from TRBD1 or TRBD2 (5 bases each). The V end was cut by 4 bases, the J end by 3 bases, with 16 bases between. The CDR3 is 16 amino acids. Germline CDR1 and CDR2: LNHDA and SQIVND (reference sequence).

This clone was counted a single time. J is TRBJ2-3 and V is TRBV6-5, with 8 bases that match TRBD2. CDR1 MNHEY and CDR2 SVGAGI come from the germline V gene. The CDR3 is 16 residues long. J lost 4 bases, V lost 0 bases, and 6 bases had no gene match. The DNA of the CDR3 is TGTGCCAGCAGTTACTCTGGGCGGGGGGCAGCAGATACGCAGTATTTT. This translates into CASSYSGRGAADTQYF.

The gene calls are TRBV25-1 and TRBJ2-2, with 9 nucleotides matching TRBD2. The CDR3 has 15 amino acids. From germline, CDR1 is MGHDK and CDR2 SYGVNS. J gave up 4 bases and V 3 bases, and 3 bases lay outside the gene matches. CDR3 sequence reads: CASSDQRGATGELFF. DNA for the CDR3: TGTGCCAGCAGTGACCAGCGGGGGGCCACCGGGGAGCTGTTTTTT.

The genes are TRBV7-2 and TRBJ1-6; the match to TRBD1 covers 11 bases. Germline-derived CDR1 and CDR2 are SGHTA and FQGNSA. Germline trimming cut 5 bases from V and 13 bases from J; bases unmatched to any gene: 13. CDR3 length equals 16 residues. CDR3 sequence: CASSPQRGTGGSPLHF. The CDR3 DNA follows: TGTGCCAGCAGCCCACAGCGAGGGACAGGGGGTTCTCCCCTCCACTTT.

The chain has TRBV7-8 and TRBJ1-4; D may be TRBD1 (5 bases). Trimming stripped 4 bases from V and 5 bases from J, with 11 bases between. Germline V gene sequence: CDR1 SGHVS, CDR2 FQNEAQ. This CDR3 has 14 residues. The CDR3 spells CASSSRDGNEKLFF. As DNA, the CDR3 is TGTGCCAGCAGCTCCCGGGACGGGAATGAAAAACTGTTTTTT.